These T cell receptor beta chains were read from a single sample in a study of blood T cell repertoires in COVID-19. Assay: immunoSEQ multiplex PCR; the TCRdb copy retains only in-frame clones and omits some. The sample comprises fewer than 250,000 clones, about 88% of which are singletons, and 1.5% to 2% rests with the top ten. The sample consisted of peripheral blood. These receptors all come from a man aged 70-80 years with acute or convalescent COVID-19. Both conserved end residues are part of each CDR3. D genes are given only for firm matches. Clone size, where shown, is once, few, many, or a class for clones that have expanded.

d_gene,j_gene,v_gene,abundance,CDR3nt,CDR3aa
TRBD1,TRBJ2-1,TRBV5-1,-,TGCGCCAGCAGGAGGACAGGGGGCAACAATGAGCAGTTCTTC,CASRRTGGNNEQFF
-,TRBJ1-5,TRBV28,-,TGTGCCAGCACATGGGGGGAGCAGCCCCAGCATTTT,CASTWGEQPQHF
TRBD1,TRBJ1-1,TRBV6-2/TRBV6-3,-,TGTGCCAGCAGTTACGCAGGGGGCGGTCCTGAAGCTTTCTTT,CASSYAGGGPEAFF
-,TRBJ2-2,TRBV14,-,TGTGCCAGCAGCCAAGTGGCAGGGAACACCGGGGAGCTGTTTTTT,CASSQVAGNTGELFF
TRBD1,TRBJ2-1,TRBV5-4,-,TGTGCCAGCAGCTGGCCGGGACAGGGTAAGTTCTTC,CASSWPGQGKFF
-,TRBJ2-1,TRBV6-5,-,TGTGCCAGCCTCAAGGGCGGAGCGCACCGGGGGGAGCAGTTCTTC,CASLKGGAHRGEQFF
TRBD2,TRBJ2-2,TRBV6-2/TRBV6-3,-,TGTGCCAGCAGCCGACTAGCGGGAGGGAGCACCGGGGAGCTGTTTTTT,CASSRLAGGSTGELFF
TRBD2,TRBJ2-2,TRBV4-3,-,TGCGCCAGCAGCCAAGAACTAGCGGGAGTTTTTAGGGAGCTGTTTTTT,CASSQELAGVFRELFF
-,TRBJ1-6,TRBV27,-,TGTGCCAGCTCCTCGAGGAGGTTGCATAATTCACCCCTCCACTTT,CASSSRRLHNSPLHF
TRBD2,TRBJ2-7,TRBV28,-,TGTGCCAGCAGGGGGACTAGCGGTTACTACGAGCAGTACTTC,CASRGTSGYYEQYF
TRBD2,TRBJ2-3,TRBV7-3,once,TGTGCCAGCAGCCAAACCACCGGGACTAGAGGCGCAGATACGCAGTATTTT,CASSQTTGTRGADTQYF
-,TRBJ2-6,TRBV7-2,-,TGTGCCAGCAGCTTAGCGGGGGCCGGGGCCAACGTCCTGACTTTC,CASSLAGAGANVLTF
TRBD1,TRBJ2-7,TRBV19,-,TGTGCCAGTAGTACCCAGGGGGTCCATGACGAGCAGTACTTC,CASSTQGVHDEQYF
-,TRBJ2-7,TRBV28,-,TGTGCCAGCAGTTTATCCGGAGATTCCTACGAGCAGTACTTC,CASSLSGDSYEQYF
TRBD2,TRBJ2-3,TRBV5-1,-,TGCGCCAGCAGCAACGGGAGGGCCTTGTCAGATACGCAGTATTTT,CASSNGRALSDTQYF
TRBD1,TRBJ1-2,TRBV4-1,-,TGCGCCAGCAGCCGGACACCTACAGGGGGCGTTAACTATGGCTACACCTTC,CASSRTPTGGVNYGYTF
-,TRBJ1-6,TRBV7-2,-,TGTGCCAGCAGCTTGACACGGGATACTAATTCACCCCTCCACTTT,CASSLTRDTNSPLHF
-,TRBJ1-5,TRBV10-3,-,TGTGCCACCCGAACAGGTAATCAGCCCCAGCATTTT,CATRTGNQPQHF
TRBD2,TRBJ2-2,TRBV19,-,TGTGCCAGTACCCTAAATCCCACTAGCGGGAGATGGACCGGGGAGCTGTTTTTT,CASTLNPTSGRWTGELFF
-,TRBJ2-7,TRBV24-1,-,TGTGCCACCAGTGATTCAGGAGAGCAGTACTTC,CATSDSGEQYF
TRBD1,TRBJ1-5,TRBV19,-,TGTGCCAGTAGGTACCAGGACAGGGGTAGGTGGCCCCAGCATTTT,CASRYQDRGRWPQHF
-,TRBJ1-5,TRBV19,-,TGTGCCAGTAGTAATACCGGCAGGGGAAGGGGTAGCAATCAGCCCCAGCATTTT,CASSNTGRGRGSNQPQHF
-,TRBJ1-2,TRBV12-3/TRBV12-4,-,TGTGCCAGCACTCTGACAGGCGGTTATGGCTACACCTTC,CASTLTGGYGYTF
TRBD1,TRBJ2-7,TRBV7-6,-,TGTGCCAGCAGCTTAGGGACAGGAATTTCCTACGAGCAGTACTTC,CASSLGTGISYEQYF
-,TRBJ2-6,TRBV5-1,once,TGCGCCAGCAGCTCTGGTTCCTTAAGAGCAAACAGCGGGTCTGGGGCCAACGTCCTGACTTTC,CASSSGSLRANSGSGANVLTF
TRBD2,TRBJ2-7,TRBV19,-,TGTGCCAGTAGTACCTCGCTAGCGGCTCTCTACGAGCAGTACTTC,CASSTSLAALYEQYF
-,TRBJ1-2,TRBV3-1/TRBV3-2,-,TGTGCCAGCAGCCAAGGAGGGTATGGCTACACCTTC,CASSQGGYGYTF
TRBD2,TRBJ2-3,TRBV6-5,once,TGTGCCAGCAGCAATAGCGGGAGAGTCGGAGATACGCAGTATTTT,CASSNSGRVGDTQYF
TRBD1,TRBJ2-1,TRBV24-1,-,TGTGCCACTGCCGCGACAGGGAGCTCCTACAATGAGCAGTTCTTC,CATAATGSSYNEQFF
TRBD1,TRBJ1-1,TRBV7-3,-,TGTGCCAGCAGCTTACGGCACCTTACAGGGGCTGAAGCTTTCTTT,CASSLRHLTGAEAFF
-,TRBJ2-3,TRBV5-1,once,TGCGCCAGCAGGAGCGGGAGCACAGATACGCAGTATTTT,CASRSGSTDTQYF
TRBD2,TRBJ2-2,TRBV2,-,TGTGCCAGCAGTGAATCTAGCGGGAGGGGCACCGGGGAGCTGTTTTTT,CASSESSGRGTGELFF
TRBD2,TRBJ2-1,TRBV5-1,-,TGCGCCGGCAGCCAAACACCCCAGAGGACAGGGAATAGCGGGAGGGGGAATGAGCAGTTCTTC,CAGSQTPQRTGNSGRGNEQFF
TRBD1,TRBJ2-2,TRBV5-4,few,TGTGCCAGCAGCTCACGCAGGGGGCGAACCGGGGAGCTGTTTTTT,CASSSRRGRTGELFF
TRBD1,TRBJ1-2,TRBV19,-,TGTGCCAGTCACCGGGACAGCGGCTACACCTTC,CASHRDSGYTF
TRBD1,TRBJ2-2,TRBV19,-,TGTGCCAGCTCGGGCGGGACAGGGAATACGAACACCGGGGAGCTGTTTTTT,CASSGGTGNTNTGELFF
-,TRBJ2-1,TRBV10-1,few,TGCGCCACCCTTCGGGACGGCGGGAAGAGGACATACGACAATGAGCAGTTCTTC,CATLRDGGKRTYDNEQFF
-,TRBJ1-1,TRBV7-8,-,TGTGCCAGCAGCCCAGGGTACACTGAAGCTTTCTTT,CASSPGYTEAFF
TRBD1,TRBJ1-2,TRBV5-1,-,TGCGCCAGCAGCTTGGACAGGGGGAACCAGGCATTCACCTTC,CASSLDRGNQAFTF
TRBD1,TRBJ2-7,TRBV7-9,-,TGTGCCAGCAGCCGAACCGGGACAGGGGCTTACTTC,CASSRTGTGAYF
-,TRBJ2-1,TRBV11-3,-,TGTGCCAGCAGCTTACCCAATCAGGGCAATGAGCAGTTCTTC,CASSLPNQGNEQFF
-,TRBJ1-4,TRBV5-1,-,TGCGCCAGCAGCCCTGGACACGGCTCAACTAATGAAAAACTGTTTTTT,CASSPGHGSTNEKLFF
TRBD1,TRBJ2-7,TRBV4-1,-,TGCGCCAGCAGCTACAGGGGGAGCTCCTACGAGCAGTACTTC,CASSYRGSSYEQYF
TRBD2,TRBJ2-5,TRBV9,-,TGTGCCAGCAGCGACCCAACTAGCGGGGGGTACCAAGAGACCCAGTACTTC,CASSDPTSGGYQETQYF